This section outlines one T cell receptor beta chain sequence together with its context. Its matching antigen is unknown. The investigators split CD4+ cells into a CD45RA+ naive subset and a CD45RA-negative memory subset. This entry comes from a study of shared clonotypes between healthy human individuals. CDR3 size: 14 residues. Germline values: CDR1 ENHRY, CDR2 SYGVKD. V dropped 4 bases and J dropped 2 bases, with 10 bases sitting between them. Researchers divided each subset's genomic DNA evenly across several immunoSEQ plates. The table came from immunoSEQ multiplex PCR; TCRdb's copy has only in-frame clones and leaves some out. The table includes about 1.5 million clones, roughly 96% detected once. Regarding the study as a whole: Donors were few, which limited the genetic and exposure-history diversity represented.

Sequencing was done on a sample of naive CD4+ T cells sorted from blood. The subset: CD45RA+ positively selected. This clonotype originated in a young man in good health. The chain joins TRBV10-3 to TRBJ2-3, with a weak D call TRBD2 (6 bases). CDR3 coding DNA: TGTGCCATCAGTGGTAGCGGTACCACAGATACGCAGTATTTT. The encoded protein is CAISGSGTTDTQYF.